The entry that follows covers one TCR beta chain sequence. Its antigen specificity is not known. Per-nucleotide qualities are absent, and no much larger clonotype sits a single base away. V sheds 8 bases and J sheds 1 base, leaving 8 bases between their ends. CDR1 MGHRA and CDR2 YSYEKL are derived from the germline V gene. The CDR3 contains 12 residues, cysteine and phenylalanine counted. Only CDR3 DNA is held: 36 bases, read in frame from base 1. This was a case-control study nested in a cohort of healthcare workers in London, UK, who had nasopharyngeal swab PCR tests and blood samples taken every week. Healthcare workers were recruited during the week of the UK lockdown, between 23 and 31 March 2020, and followed weekly for up to roughly 16 weeks. The data originate from a study of early T cells in non-severe SARS-CoV-2 infection (dated by TCRdb to the early 2020s). Turning to the overall study: Because TCR sequencing was done on bulk RNA from unsorted whole blood, the alpha and beta chains could not be paired. General findings and caveats noted by the study authors: VDJdb matching was skewed toward anti-spike CD8 responses, so virus-specific expansions were likely underestimated and private and CD4 specificities were missed.

Receptor libraries were prepared by 5' RACE. Sequenced using a NextSeq 500. To correct for sequencing error and PCR bias, the TCR library protocol tagged individual cDNA molecules with unique molecular identifiers. Both TCR alpha and beta chains were sequenced, and tight co-correlation was observed between alpha and beta sequence abundances in each sample. On the study's bioinformatics: Decombinator V4 was used to annotate the V gene, J gene and CDR3 of the TCR sequences. Expanded TCRs were defined as changing significantly between any two time points under a Poisson model with p below 0.0001. TCR abundances were normalised to the total number of TCRs sequenced in each sample and reported as counts per million. TRAV1-2 paired with TRAJ12, TRAJ20 or TRAJ33 defined MAIT TCRs, while TRAV10 paired with TRAJ18 defined iNKT TCRs. VDJdb, accessed 1 November 2021, was searched for CMV, EBV and SARS-CoV-2 annotated TCRs, excluding TCRs annotated for multiple antigens. In-frame beta chains were kept once TCRdb had trimmed the public reads at Q25 with fastp and called clones with MiXCR. Rows with one shared CDR3 protein collapse into an entry with the most common genes and DNA. The V and J calls here are based on TCRdb, not the publication. For this sample there are around 92,000 distinct CDR3 sequences; around 10% appear just once. The ten largest clones capture around 5.4% of the sample.

Sequencing was performed on whole blood. The receptor was isolated from an adult who was a healthcare worker with PCR-confirmed SARS-CoV-2 infection or an uninfected control (not recorded which). This receptor chain uses TRBV4-1 and TRBJ1-1, and the D gene may be TRBD1, 5 bases matching. The DNA sequence is as follows: TGCGCCAGCGGGACCGGGAACACTGAAGCTTTCTTT. Translated, it gives CASGTGNTEAFF.